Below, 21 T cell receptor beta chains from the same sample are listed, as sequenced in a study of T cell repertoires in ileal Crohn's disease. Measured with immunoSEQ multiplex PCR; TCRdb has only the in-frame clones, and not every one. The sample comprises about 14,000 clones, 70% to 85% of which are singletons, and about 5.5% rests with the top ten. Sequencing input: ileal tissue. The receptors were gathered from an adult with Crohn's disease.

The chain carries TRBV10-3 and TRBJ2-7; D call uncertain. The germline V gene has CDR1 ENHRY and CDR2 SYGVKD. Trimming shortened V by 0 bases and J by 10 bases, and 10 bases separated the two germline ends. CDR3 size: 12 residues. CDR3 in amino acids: CAISESALPQYF. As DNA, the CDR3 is TGTGCCATCAGTGAGTCAGCCCTTCCCCAGTACTTC.

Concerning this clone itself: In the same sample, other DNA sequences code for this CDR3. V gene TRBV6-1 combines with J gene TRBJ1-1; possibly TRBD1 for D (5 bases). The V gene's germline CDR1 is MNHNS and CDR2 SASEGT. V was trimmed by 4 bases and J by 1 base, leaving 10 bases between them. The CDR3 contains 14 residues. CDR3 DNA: TGTGCCAGCAGTGTTCAGGGAGGGAACACTGAAGCTTTCTTT. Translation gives CASSVQGGNTEAFF.

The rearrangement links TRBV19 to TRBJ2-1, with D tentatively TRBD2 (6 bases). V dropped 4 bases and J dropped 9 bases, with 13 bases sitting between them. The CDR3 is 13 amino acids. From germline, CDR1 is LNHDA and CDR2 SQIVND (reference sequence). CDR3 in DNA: TGTGCCAGTAGTAGGCAGGGACTCAGTGAGCAGTTCTTC. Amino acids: CASSRQGLSEQFF.

DNA for the CDR3: TGCGCCAGCAGCTTTGGACGGGGGAGGACCTACGAGCAGTACTTC. This gives the protein CASSFGRGRTYEQYF. This sequence joins TRBV5-1 and TRBJ2-7, with D perhaps TRBD2 (6 bases). CDR3 length equals 15 residues. The V end lost 2 bases, the J end lost 2 bases, and 14 bases lay between the germline ends. Per the germline V gene, CDR1 is SGHRS and CDR2 is YFSETQ.

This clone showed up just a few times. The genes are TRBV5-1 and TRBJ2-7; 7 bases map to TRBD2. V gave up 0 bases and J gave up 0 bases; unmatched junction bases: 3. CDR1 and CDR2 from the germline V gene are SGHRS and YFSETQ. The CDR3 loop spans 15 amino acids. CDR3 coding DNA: TGCGCCAGCAGCTTGGAACTAGCGTTCTCCTACGAGCAGTACTTC. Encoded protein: CASSLELAFSYEQYF.

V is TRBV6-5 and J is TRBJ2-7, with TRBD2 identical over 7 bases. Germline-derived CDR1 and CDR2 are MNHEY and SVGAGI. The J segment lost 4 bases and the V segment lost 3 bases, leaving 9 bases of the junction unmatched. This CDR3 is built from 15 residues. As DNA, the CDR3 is TGTGCCAGCAGTTATTTGGGAGGGGTGTTTTACGAGCAGTACTTC. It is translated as CASSYLGGVFYEQYF.

The CDR3 region is CASSVGGGISNTEAFF. CDR3 nucleotides: TGTGCCAGCAGTGTTGGGGGGGGGATCTCGAACACTGAAGCTTTCTTT. This chain joins TRBV2 and TRBJ1-1; a weak D match, TRBD1 (5 bases). Germline lookup yields CDR1 SNHLY and CDR2 FYNNEI. The CDR3 totals 16 residues. The V gene lost 4 bases and the J gene lost 1 base, with 16 bases spanning the gap.

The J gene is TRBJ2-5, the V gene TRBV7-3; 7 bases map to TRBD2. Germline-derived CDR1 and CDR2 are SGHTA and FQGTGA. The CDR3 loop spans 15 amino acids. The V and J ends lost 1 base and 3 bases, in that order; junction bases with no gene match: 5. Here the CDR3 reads CASSLSGGNEETQYF. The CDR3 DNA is TGTGCCAGCAGCTTAAGCGGGGGAAATGAAGAGACCCAGTACTTC.

CDR3: CASSLGGTGWEQYF. The CDR3 DNA reads as TGTGCCAGCAGCTTGGGAGGGACAGGGTGGGAGCAGTACTTC. The chain joins TRBV5-6 to TRBJ2-7, with TRBD1 identical over 9 bases. Germline V gene lookup returns CDR1 SGHDT and CDR2 YYEEEE. This CDR3 comprises 14 residues. J gave up 7 bases and V 0 bases, and 5 bases lay outside the gene matches.

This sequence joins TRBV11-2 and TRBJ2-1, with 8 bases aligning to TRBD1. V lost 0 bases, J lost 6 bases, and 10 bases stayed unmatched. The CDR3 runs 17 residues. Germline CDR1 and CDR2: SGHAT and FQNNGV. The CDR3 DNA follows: TGTGCCAGCAGCTTAGAAGACCACCCGGACAGGGCCAATGAGCAGTTCTTC. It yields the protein CASSLEDHPDRANEQFF.

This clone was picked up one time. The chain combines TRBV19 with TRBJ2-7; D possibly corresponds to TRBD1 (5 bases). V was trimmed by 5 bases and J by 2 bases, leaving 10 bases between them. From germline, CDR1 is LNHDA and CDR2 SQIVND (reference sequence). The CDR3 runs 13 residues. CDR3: CASSPTGAYEQYF. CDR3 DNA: TGTGCCAGTAGTCCCACAGGCGCCTACGAGCAGTACTTC.

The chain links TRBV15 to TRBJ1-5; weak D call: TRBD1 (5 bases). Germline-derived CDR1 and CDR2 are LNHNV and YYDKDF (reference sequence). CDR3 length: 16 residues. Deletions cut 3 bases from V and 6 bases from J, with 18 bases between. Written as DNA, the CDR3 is TGTGCCACCAGCAGGGGTGACAGAGACTGCGGTCAGCCCCAGCATTTT. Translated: CATSRGDRDCGQPQHF. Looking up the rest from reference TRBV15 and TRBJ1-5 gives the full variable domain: DAMVIQNPRYQVTQFGKPVTLSCSQTLNHNVMYWYQQKSSQAPKLLFHYYDKDFNNEADTPDNFQSRRPNTSFCFLDIRSPGLGDTAMYLCATSRGDRDCGQPQHFGDGTRLSIL.

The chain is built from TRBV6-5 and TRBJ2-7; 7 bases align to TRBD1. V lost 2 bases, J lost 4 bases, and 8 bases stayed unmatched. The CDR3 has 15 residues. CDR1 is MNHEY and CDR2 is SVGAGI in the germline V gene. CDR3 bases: TGTGCCAGCAGTTACGGTAGGGACAGCCGATACGAGCAGTACTTC. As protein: CASSYGRDSRYEQYF.

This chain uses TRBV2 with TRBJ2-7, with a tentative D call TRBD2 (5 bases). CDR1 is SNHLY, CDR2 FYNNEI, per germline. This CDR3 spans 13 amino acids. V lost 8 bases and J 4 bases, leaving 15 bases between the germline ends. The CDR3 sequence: CASQGGGLYEQYF. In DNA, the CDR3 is TGTGCCAGCCAAGGAGGAGGTCTGTACGAGCAGTACTTC.

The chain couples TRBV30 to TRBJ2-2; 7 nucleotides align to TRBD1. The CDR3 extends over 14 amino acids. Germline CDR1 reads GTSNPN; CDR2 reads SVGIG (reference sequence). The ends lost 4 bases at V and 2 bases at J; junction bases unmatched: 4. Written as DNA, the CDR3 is TGTGCCTGGACGGGACAGACCAACACCGGGGAGCTGTTTTTT. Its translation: CAWTGQTNTGELFF.

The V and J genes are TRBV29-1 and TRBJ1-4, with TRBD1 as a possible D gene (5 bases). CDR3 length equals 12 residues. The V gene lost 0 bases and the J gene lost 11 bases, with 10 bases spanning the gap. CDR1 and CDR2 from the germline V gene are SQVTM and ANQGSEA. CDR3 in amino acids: CSVEEYRGKLFF. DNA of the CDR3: TGCAGCGTTGAAGAGTATCGGGGGAAACTGTTTTTT. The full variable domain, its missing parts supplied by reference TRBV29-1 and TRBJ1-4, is SAVISQKPSRDICQRGTSLTIQCQVDSQVTMMFWYRQQPGQSLTLIATANQGSEATYESGFVIDKFPISRPNLTFSTLTVSNMSPEDSSIYLCSVEEYRGKLFFGSGTQLSVL.

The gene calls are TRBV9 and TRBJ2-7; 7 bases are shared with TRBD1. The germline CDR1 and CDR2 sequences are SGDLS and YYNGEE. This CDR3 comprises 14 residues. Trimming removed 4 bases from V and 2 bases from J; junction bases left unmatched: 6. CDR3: CASSPGQAAYEQYF. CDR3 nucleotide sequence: TGTGCCAGCAGCCCCGGACAGGCAGCCTACGAGCAGTACTTC.

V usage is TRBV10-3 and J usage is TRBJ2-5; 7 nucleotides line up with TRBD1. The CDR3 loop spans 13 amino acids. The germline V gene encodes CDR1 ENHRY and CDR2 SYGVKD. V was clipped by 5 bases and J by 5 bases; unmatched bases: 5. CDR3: CAISPDRRETQYF. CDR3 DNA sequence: TGTGCCATCAGTCCGGACAGGAGGGAGACCCAGTACTTC.

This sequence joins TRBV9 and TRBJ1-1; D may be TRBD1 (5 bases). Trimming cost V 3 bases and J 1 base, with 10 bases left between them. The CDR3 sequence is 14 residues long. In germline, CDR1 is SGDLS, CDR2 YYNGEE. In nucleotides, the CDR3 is TGTGCCAGCAGCGGGCAGGGAAAGAACACTGAAGCTTTCTTT. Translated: CASSGQGKNTEAFF.

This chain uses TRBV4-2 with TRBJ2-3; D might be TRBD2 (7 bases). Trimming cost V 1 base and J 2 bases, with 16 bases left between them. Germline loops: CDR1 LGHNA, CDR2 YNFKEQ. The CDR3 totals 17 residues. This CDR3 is CASSQGGVRGLTDTQYF. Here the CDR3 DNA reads TGTGCCAGCAGCCAAGGGGGAGTGCGGGGGCTCACAGATACGCAGTATTTT.

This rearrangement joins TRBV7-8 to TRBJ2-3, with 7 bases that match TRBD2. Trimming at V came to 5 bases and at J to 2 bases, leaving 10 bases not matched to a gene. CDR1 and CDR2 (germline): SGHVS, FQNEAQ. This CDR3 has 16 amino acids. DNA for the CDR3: TGTGCCAGCAGCCTTACGGGAGGACAAGACACAGATACGCAGTATTTT. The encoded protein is CASSLTGGQDTDTQYF.